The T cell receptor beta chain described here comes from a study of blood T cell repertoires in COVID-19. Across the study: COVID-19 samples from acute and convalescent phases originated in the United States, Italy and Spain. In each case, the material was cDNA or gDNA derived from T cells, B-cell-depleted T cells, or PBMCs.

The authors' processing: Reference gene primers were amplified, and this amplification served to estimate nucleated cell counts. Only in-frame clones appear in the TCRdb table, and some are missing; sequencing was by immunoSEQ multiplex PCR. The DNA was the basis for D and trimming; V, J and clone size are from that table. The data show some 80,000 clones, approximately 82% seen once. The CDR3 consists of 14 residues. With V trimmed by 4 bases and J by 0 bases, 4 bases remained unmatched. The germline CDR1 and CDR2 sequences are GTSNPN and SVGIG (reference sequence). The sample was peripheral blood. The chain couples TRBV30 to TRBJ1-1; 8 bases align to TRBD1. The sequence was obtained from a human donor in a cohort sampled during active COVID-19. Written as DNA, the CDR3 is TGTGCCTGGAACAGGGGGATGGTGAACACTGAAGCTTTCTTT. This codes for CAWNRGMVNTEAFF.